The 20 T cell receptor beta chains reported below all come from one sample, sequenced in a study of cytotoxic CD8 clonotypes in ibrutinib-treated CLL. Using immunoSEQ multiplex PCR, the repertoire was profiled, and TCRdb retains in-frame clones only, with some absent. The repertoire holds approximately 150,000 clones, with approximately 84% as singletons. Specimen: PBMCs, collected after 24 months of ibrutinib treatment. These receptor sequences come from a human donor with chronic lymphocytic leukemia.

The genes are TRBV7-2 and TRBJ2-2; 10 nucleotides agree with TRBD1. Trimming took 5 bases from V and 4 from J; bases not matched to a gene: 7. The germline gives CDR1 SGHTA, CDR2 FQGNSA. The length of the CDR3 is 16 residues. The CDR3 is CASSPRQGAVTGELFF. DNA of the CDR3: TGTGCCAGCAGCCCAAGACAGGGGGCGGTCACCGGGGAGCTGTTTTTT.

This rearrangement joins TRBV7-8 to TRBJ2-2; D is tentatively TRBD1 or TRBD2 (6 bases each). This CDR3 is 16 amino acids long. In germline, CDR1 is SGHVS, CDR2 FQNEAQ. Trimming removed 3 bases at V and 0 bases at J, with 11 bases between. The DNA for the CDR3 is TGTGCCAGCAGCTTTTCGGGGGCCGCGAACACCGGGGAGCTGTTTTTT. Encoded protein: CASSFSGAANTGELFF.

The chain has TRBV7-8 and TRBJ1-1; D perhaps matches TRBD1 (5 bases). CDR3 length equals 14 residues. Trimming shortened V by 3 bases and J by 4 bases, and 12 bases separated the two germline ends. Germline V gene sequence: CDR1 SGHVS, CDR2 FQNEAQ. CDR3 DNA: TGTGCCAGCAGCTTCGCAGGGCGGGGCACTGAAGCTTTCTTT. Translating gives CASSFAGRGTEAFF.

The chain couples TRBV6-6 to TRBJ1-1; the D is unclear. Trimming cost V 0 bases and J 5 bases, with 13 bases left between them. The CDR3 covers 15 residues. The V gene's germline CDR1 is MNHNY and CDR2 SVGAGI (reference sequence). CDR3 sequence reads: CASSYSGPDATEAFF. DNA of the CDR3: TGTGCCAGCAGTTACTCGGGCCCAGACGCAACTGAAGCTTTCTTT.

The chain couples TRBV5-1 to TRBJ2-7, with 12 bases lining up with TRBD2. The length of the CDR3 is 15 residues. The V gene's germline CDR1 is SGHRS and CDR2 YFSETQ. With 5 bases clipped from V and 4 bases from J, the junction kept 7 bases outside the gene matches. Here the CDR3 reads CASRPTSGSSYEQYF. DNA of the CDR3: TGCGCCAGCAGGCCGACTAGCGGGAGTTCTTACGAGCAGTACTTC. Full variable domain (rest looked up from reference TRBV5-1 and TRBJ2-7): KAGVTQTPRYLIKTRGQQVTLSCSPISGHRSVSWYQQTPGQGLQFLFEYFSETQRNKGNFPGRFSGRQFSNSRSEMNVSTLELGDSALYLCASRPTSGSSYEQYFGPGTRLTVT.

Here the CDR3 reads CASSLKQEGTEAFF. The CDR3 coding sequence is TGTGCCAGCAGCTTAAAGCAGGAGGGGACTGAAGCTTTCTTT. The chain carries TRBV7-9 and TRBJ1-1, with D perhaps TRBD1 (5 bases). The germline V gene has CDR1 SEHNR and CDR2 FQNEAQ (reference sequence). With 2 bases removed from V and 5 bases from J, the gap between germline ends came to 12 bases. The CDR3 loop spans 14 amino acids.

This clone occurred a few times. This rearrangement joins TRBV7-2 to TRBJ2-7; tentatively, D is TRBD2 (5 bases). This CDR3 comprises 13 residues. V was trimmed by 5 bases and J by 2 bases, leaving 10 bases between them. The germline CDR1 and CDR2 sequences are SGHTA and FQGNSA. For the CDR3, the DNA is TGTGCCAGCAGCATAGGACTGGCCTACGAGCAGTACTTC. Its protein is CASSIGLAYEQYF.

J is TRBJ1-5 and V is TRBV6-1; D perhaps matches TRBD1 (5 bases). The germline V gene has CDR1 MNHNS and CDR2 SASEGT. The V gene lost 8 bases and the J gene lost 6 bases, with 17 bases spanning the gap. The CDR3 is 14 residues long. The CDR3 DNA sequence: TGTGCCAGCCTCGGGACCACAAGAGGTCAGCCCCAGCATTTT. Its protein product is CASLGTTRGQPQHF.

The rearrangement links TRBV2 to TRBJ2-3; 15 nucleotides align to TRBD2. Looked up from germline, CDR1 is SNHLY and CDR2 is FYNNEI. CDR3 length: 17 amino acids. Germline trimming cut 5 bases from V and 4 bases from J; bases unmatched to any gene: 7. CDR3 region: CASSPFGTSGRPDTQYF. Written as DNA, the CDR3 is TGTGCCAGCAGTCCCTTCGGGACTAGCGGGAGGCCAGATACGCAGTATTTT.

The V gene is TRBV21-1, the J gene TRBJ2-7; the DNA was not compared with TRBD1, the D call given in the table. TRBV21-1 is a known pseudogene. The CDR3 runs to 16 residues. The CDR3 DNA reads as TGTGCCAGCAGCAAAGCCGCGAACAGGAAGAACTACGAGCAGTACTTC. This gives the protein CASSKAANRKNYEQYF.

V and J are TRBV5-4 and TRBJ2-7, with D perhaps matching TRBD1 or TRBD2 (5 bases each). This CDR3 has 15 amino acids. CDR1 is SGHNT and CDR2 is YYREEE in the germline V gene (reference sequence). Trimming stripped 0 bases from V and 0 bases from J, with 10 bases between. The CDR3 region has the DNA TGTGCCAGCAGCTTGGGGGGGATAATCTCCTACGAGCAGTACTTC. This codes for CASSLGGIISYEQYF.

The V call is TRBV7-6, the J call TRBJ1-1; D remains unclear. This CDR3 is 14 amino acids long. Germline CDR1 and CDR2: SGHVS and FNYEAQ. V was shortened by 5 bases and J by 3 bases, with 13 bases between the two germline ends. The CDR3 nucleotides read TGTGCCAGCAGCATAGAACCCGAGTACACTGAAGCTTTCTTT. Its protein product is CASSIEPEYTEAFF.

The gene calls are TRBV9 and TRBJ1-4, with 10 positions matching TRBD1. V was pared by 4 bases and J by 7 bases, with 4 bases of the junction left unmatched. The CDR3 has 14 residues. Germline values: CDR1 SGDLS, CDR2 YYNGEE. CDR3 sequence: CASSSGTGVEKLFF. Written as DNA, the CDR3 is TGTGCCAGCAGCAGCGGGACAGGGGTTGAAAAACTGTTTTTT.

The V and J genes are TRBV9 and TRBJ1-1; unclear D gene. V was trimmed by 3 bases and J by 3 bases, leaving 15 bases between them. Germline V lookup: CDR1 SGDLS, CDR2 YYNGEE. The CDR3 is 15 residues long. CDR3 loop: CASSDGTVDYTEAFF. The CDR3 region has the DNA TGTGCCAGCAGCGACGGAACAGTTGATTACACTGAAGCTTTCTTT.

The chain uses TRBV5-4 and TRBJ1-2; 12 bases are a match to TRBD1. Germline CDR1 and CDR2: SGHNT and YYREEE (reference sequence). The CDR3 contains 15 residues. Losses at the gene ends were 5 bases for V and 8 bases for J; bases not matched to a gene: 10. The CDR3 is CASRSPGQGAWGYTF. The CDR3 nucleotides are TGTGCCAGCAGGTCGCCGGGACAGGGGGCATGGGGCTACACCTTC.

The V and J genes are TRBV6-1 and TRBJ1-1; 7 bases map to TRBD1. Losses at the gene ends were 3 bases for V and 6 bases for J; bases not matched to a gene: 7. The CDR3 totals 14 residues. CDR1 is MNHNS, CDR2 SASEGT, per germline. DNA for the CDR3: TGTGCCAGCAGTGAGTCGCAGGGGGATCCTGAAGCTTTCTTT. It translates to CASSESQGDPEAFF.

The V call is TRBV7-2, the J call TRBJ2-7; 15 bases fit TRBD2. The V gene end was trimmed by 5 bases and the J gene end by 5 bases; junction bases not matched to a gene: 7. The germline CDR1 and CDR2 sequences are SGHTA and FQGNSA. There are 16 residues in the CDR3. In DNA form, the CDR3 reads TGTGCCAGCAGCCCATTAGGGACTAGCGGGAGGAACGAGCAGTACTTC. Translated, it gives CASSPLGTSGRNEQYF.

In nucleotides, the CDR3 is TGCGCCAGCAGCCAAGTTGACAGCTATAATTCACCCCTCCACTTT. Amino acid sequence: CASSQVDSYNSPLHF. V usage is TRBV4-3 and J usage is TRBJ1-6; possible D gene TRBD1, 5 bases. The ends were cut back, 1 base at V and 3 bases at J, with 7 bases in the middle. CDR3 size: 15 residues. In germline, CDR1 is LGHNA, CDR2 YSLEER.

The V and J genes are TRBV4-3 and TRBJ2-6, with 7 bases aligning to TRBD1. The CDR3 extends over 16 amino acids. Germline loops: CDR1 LGHNA, CDR2 YSLEER. V shed 0 bases, J shed 2 bases, and the junction held 1 base outside the gene matches. CDR3 in amino acids: CASSQDQGAGANVLTF. The CDR3 nucleotides read TGCGCCAGCAGCCAAGATCAGGGGGCTGGGGCCAACGTCCTGACTTTC.

The V and J genes are TRBV19 and TRBJ2-1, with D possibly being TRBD1 (6 bases). The CDR3 length is 13 residues. The germline CDR1 and CDR2 sequences are LNHDA and SQIVND (reference sequence). The V and J ends lost 1 base and 14 bases respectively, with 15 bases between them. CDR3 nucleotides: TGTGCCAGTAGTATAGGATTACAGGGTGTTAAGTTCTTC. As protein: CASSIGLQGVKFF.